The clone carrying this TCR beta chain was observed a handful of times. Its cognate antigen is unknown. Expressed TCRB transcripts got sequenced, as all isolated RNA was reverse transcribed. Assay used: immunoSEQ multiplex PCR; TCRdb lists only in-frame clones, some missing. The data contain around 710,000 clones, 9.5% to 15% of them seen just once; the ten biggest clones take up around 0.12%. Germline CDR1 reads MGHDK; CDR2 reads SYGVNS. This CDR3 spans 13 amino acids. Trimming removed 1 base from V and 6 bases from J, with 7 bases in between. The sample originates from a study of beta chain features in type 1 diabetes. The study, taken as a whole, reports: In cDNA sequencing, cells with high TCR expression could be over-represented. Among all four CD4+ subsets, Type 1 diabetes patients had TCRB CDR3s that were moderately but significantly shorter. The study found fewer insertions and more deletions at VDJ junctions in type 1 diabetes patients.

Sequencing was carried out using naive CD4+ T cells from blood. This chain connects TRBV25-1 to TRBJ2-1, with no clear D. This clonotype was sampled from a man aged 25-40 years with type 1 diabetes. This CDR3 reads CASSEWAVNEQFF. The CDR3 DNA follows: TGTGCCAGCAGTGAATGGGCCGTCAATGAGCAGTTCTTC.